Each of the 10 T cell receptor beta chains below was sequenced from the same sample in a study of breast tumors, draining lymph nodes, adjacent tissues. Breast cancer patients provided tissue from their axillary draining lymph nodes. TCRdb re-called the multiplex PCR reads through MiXCR, storing one row per CDR3 protein. The sample contains fewer than 150,000 distinct CDR3 sequences, 21% of which appear only once. The sequencing sample was made of axillary lymph node tissue. All receptors come from a female donor with breast cancer. Some clones in this sample may be carry-over from other donors' samples.

This clonotype came up many times. This chain joins TRBV27 and TRBJ2-7; D may be TRBD2 (6 bases). The CDR3 totals 15 residues. Trimming removed 0 bases from V and 7 bases from J, with 16 bases in between. In germline, CDR1 is MNHEY, CDR2 SMNVEV (reference sequence). CDR3 DNA: TGTGCCAGCAGTTTATCCAGCGGGCGAGGCCAAGAGCAGTACTTC. This gives the protein CASSLSSGRGQEQYF.

In this sample, this clonotype turned up many times. This rearrangement joins TRBV10-2 to TRBJ2-7; 8 bases line up with TRBD2. This CDR3 has 14 amino acids. V shed 5 bases and J 0 bases; nucleotides not matched to a gene: 3. The germline CDR1 and CDR2 sequences are WSHSY and SAAADI. The CDR3 region is CASSFSGTSYEQYF. CDR3 DNA: TGCGCCAGCAGTTTTAGCGGGACCTCCTACGAGCAGTACTTC.

This clonotype was picked up many times. This chain connects TRBV7-6 to TRBJ2-7; D may match TRBD1 or TRBD2 (5 bases each). Between the trimmed V and J ends, which lost 4 bases and 5 bases, there was a span of 12 bases. There are 13 residues in the CDR3. In germline, CDR1 is SGHVS, CDR2 FNYEAQ. CDR3 DNA: TGTGCCAGCAGCTCATCAGGGAGCCACGAGCAGTACTTC. As protein: CASSSSGSHEQYF. Drawing the rest from reference TRBV7-6 and TRBJ2-7, the complete variable domain is GAGVSQSPRYKVTKRGQDVALRCDPISGHVSLYWYRQALGQGPEFLTYFNYEAQQDKSGLPNDRFSAERPEGSISTLTIQRTEQRDSAMYRCASSSSGSHEQYFGPGTRLTVT.

On this clonotype: This may be a read error: a much more frequent sequence differs by one nucleotide. This chain uses TRBV12-3 or TRBV12-4 with TRBJ1-3, with TRBD1 matching over 7 bases. The length of the CDR3 is 15 residues. CDR3: CASSFITGAGSTIYF. In DNA form, the CDR3 reads TGTGCCAGCAGTTTTATCACAGGGGCTGGAAGCACCATATATTTT.

The rearrangement links TRBV9 to TRBJ2-2, with D possibly being TRBD2 (7 bases). Trimming took off 4 bases at V and 4 bases at J, with 17 bases between the two ends. There are 16 residues in the CDR3. Germline loops: CDR1 SGDLS, CDR2 YYNGEE. The CDR3 reads CASSTASGGGTGELFF. The CDR3 bases are TGTGCCAGCAGCACCGCTAGCGGAGGGGGCACCGGGGAGCTGTTTTTT. The variable domain in full, with the rest retrieved from reference TRBV9 and TRBJ2-2, is DSGVTQTPKHLITATGQRVTLRCSPRSGDLSVYWYQQSLDQGLQFLIQYYNGEERAKGNILERFSAQQFPDLHSELNLSSLELGDSALYFCASSTASGGGTGELFFGEGSRLTVL.

This clonotype occurred many times. The gene calls are TRBV28 and TRBJ2-1, with D possibly TRBD1 on 6 matching bases. The V end was cut by 4 bases, the J end by 8 bases, with 15 bases between. Per the germline V gene, CDR1 is MDHEN and CDR2 is SYDVKM. This CDR3 has 14 amino acids. CDR3 sequence: CASSSTTGYDEQFF. The DNA for the CDR3 is TGTGCCAGCAGTTCCACTACAGGGTACGATGAGCAGTTCTTC.

The chain joins TRBV18 to TRBJ2-2, with a weak D call TRBD1 (5 bases). This CDR3 contains 16 residues. Between the trimmed V and J ends, which lost 3 bases and 1 base, there was a span of 12 bases. CDR1 and CDR2 (germline): KGHSH, LQKENI. The CDR3 sequence: CASSPLTAGNTGELFF. CDR3 in DNA: TGTGCCAGCTCACCCCTGACAGCCGGGAACACCGGGGAGCTGTTTTTT.

Regarding this clonotype: The junction departs from germline at one end; a sequencing error may be responsible. J is TRBJ2-2 and V is TRBV18; 10 bases map to TRBD1. This CDR3 is built from 19 residues. The germline V gene has CDR1 KGHSH and CDR2 LQKENI. The CDR3 nucleotides are TGTGCCAGCTCCGACCTTCTTCAAAGGACAGGGGGAAACACCGGGAAGCTGTTTTTT. It yields the protein CASSDLLQRTGGNTGKLFF.

This clonotype was detected only once. A single base separates this from a much larger clone, so it may be a read error. This chain links TRBV24-1 with TRBJ2-5; D is ambiguous. The V end was cut by 4 bases, the J end by 6 bases, with 20 bases between. The germline V gene encodes CDR1 KGHDR and CDR2 SFDVKD. The CDR3 is made up of 16 amino acids. CDR3 loop: CATSDSRLANKKTQYF. The CDR3 nucleotides read TGTGCCACCAGTGACTCCCGACTGGCCAACAAGAAGACCCAGTACTTC.

This clonotype has ten or more counts. The chain recombines TRBV4-2 with TRBJ2-1; 7 bases line up with TRBD2. The CDR3 contains 15 residues. Per germline, CDR1 LGHNA and CDR2 YNFKEQ. After removal of 4 bases from V and 8 bases from J, the junction contained 11 bases not matched to a gene. The CDR3 bases are TGTGCCAGCAGCCCTGATCCGGCTAGCGGTCATGAGCAGTTCTTC. Amino acid sequence: CASSPDPASGHEQFF.